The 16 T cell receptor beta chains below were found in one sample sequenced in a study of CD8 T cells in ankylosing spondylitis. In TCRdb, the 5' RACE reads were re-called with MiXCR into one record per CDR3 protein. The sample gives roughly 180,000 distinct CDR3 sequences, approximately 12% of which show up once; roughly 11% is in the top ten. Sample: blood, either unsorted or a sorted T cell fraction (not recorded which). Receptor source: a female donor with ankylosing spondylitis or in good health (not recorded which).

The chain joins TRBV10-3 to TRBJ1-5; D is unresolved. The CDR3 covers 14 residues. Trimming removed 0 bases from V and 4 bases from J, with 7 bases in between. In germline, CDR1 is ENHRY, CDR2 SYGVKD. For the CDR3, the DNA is TGTGCCATCAGTGAGTCCCTCGGGAATCAGCCCCAGCATTTT. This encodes CAISESLGNQPQHF.

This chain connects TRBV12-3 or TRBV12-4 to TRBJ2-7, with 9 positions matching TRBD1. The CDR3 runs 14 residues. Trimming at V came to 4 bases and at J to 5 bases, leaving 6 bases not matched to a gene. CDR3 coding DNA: TGTGCCAGCAGTTATCCGGGACAGGGTCACGAGCAGTACTTC. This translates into CASSYPGQGHEQYF.

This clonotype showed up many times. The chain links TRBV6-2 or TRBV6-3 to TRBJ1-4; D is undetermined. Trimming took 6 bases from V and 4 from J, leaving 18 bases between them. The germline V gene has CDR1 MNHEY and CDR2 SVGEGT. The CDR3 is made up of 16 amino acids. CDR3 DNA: TGTGCCAGCAGGGATCCTCGAGGGAGCGGTAATGAAAAACTGTTTTTT. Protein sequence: CASRDPRGSGNEKLFF.

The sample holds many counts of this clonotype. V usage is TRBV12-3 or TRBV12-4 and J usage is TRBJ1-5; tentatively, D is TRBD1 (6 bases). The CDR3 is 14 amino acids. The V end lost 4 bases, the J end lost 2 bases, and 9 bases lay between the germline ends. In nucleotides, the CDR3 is TGTGCCAGCAGTTCATCAGGGGGCAATCAGCCCCAGCATTTT. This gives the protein CASSSSGGNQPQHF.

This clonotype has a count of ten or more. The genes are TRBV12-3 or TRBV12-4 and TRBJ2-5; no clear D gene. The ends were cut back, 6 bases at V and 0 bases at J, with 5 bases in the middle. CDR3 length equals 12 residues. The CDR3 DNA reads TGTGCCAGCAGAGACAACCAAGAGACCCAGTACTTC. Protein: CASRDNQETQYF.

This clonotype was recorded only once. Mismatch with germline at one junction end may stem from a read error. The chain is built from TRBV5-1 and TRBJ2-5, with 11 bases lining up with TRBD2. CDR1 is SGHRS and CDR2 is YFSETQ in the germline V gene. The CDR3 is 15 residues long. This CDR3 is CAGSHGTSGQETQYF. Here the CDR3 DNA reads TGCGCCGGCAGCCACGGGACTAGCGGTCAAGAGACCCAGTACTTC. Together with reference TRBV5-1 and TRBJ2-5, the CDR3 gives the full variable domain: KAGVTQTPRYLIKTRGQQVTLSCSPISGHRSVSWYQQTPGQGLQFLFEYFSETQRNKGNFPGRFSGRQFSNSRSEMNVSTLELGDSALYLCAGSHGTSGQETQYFGPGTRLLVL.

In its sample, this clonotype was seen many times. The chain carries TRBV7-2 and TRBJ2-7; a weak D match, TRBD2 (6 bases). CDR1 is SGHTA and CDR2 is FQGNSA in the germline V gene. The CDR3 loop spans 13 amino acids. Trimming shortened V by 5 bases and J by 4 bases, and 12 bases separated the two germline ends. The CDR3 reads CASSPRAGYEQYF. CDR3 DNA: TGTGCCAGCAGCCCAAGGGCGGGGTACGAGCAGTACTTC.

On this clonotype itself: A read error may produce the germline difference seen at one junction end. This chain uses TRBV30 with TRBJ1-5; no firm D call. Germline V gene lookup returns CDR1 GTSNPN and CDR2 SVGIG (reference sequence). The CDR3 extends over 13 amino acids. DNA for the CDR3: TGTGCCTGGAGTACTAGGACGGGCGGGCCCCAGCAATTT. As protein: CAWSTRTGGPQQF. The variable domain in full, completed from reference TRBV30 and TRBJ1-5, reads SQTIHQWPATLVQPVGSPLSLECTVEGTSNPNLYWYRQAAGRGLQLLFYSVGIGQISSEVPQNLSASRPQDRQFILSSKKLLLSDSGFYLCAWSTRTGGPQQFGDGTRLSIL.

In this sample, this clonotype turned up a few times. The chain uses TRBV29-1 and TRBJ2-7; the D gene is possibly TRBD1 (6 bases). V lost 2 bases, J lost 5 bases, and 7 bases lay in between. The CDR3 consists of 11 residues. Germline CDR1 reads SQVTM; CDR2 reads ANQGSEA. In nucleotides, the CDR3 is TGCAGCGTTGAAACAGGGAACGAGCAGTACTTC. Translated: CSVETGNEQYF.

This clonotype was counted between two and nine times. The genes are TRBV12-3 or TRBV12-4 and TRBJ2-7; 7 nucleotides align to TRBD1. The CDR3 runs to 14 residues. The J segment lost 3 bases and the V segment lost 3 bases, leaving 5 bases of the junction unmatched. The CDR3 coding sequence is TGTGCCAGCAGTTTCGAGGGGGCTTACTACGAGCAGTACTTC. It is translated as CASSFEGAYYEQYF.

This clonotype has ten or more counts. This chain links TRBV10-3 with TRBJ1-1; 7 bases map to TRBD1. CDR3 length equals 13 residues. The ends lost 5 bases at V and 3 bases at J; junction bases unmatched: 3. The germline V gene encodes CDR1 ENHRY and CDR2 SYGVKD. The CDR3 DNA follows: TGTGCCATCAGTCGCACAGGGGACACTGAAGCTTTCTTT. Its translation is CAISRTGDTEAFF.

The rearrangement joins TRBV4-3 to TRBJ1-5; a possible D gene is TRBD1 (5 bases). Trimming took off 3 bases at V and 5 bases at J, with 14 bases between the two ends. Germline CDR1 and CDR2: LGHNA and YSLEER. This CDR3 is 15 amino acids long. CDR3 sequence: CASSQGGLADQPQHF. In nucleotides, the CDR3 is TGCGCCAGCAGCCAGGGGGGTCTAGCCGATCAGCCCCAGCATTTT.

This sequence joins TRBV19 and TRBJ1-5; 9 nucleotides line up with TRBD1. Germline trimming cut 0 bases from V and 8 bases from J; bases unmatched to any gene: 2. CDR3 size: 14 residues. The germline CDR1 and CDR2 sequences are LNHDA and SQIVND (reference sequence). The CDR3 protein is CASSIDDRGKPQHF. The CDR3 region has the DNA TGTGCCAGTAGTATAGATGACAGGGGGAAGCCCCAGCATTTT.

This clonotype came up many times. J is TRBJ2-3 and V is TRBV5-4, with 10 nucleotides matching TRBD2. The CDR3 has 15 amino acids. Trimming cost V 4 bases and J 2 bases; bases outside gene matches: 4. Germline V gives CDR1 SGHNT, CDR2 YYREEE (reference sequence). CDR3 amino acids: CASSPSGRVTDTQYF. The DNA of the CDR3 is TGTGCCAGCAGCCCCAGCGGGAGGGTCACAGATACGCAGTATTTT. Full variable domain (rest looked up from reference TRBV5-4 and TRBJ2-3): ETGVTQSPTHLIKTRGQQVTLRCSSQSGHNTVSWYQQALGQGPQFIFQYYREEENGRGNFPPRFSGLQFPNYSSELNVNALELDDSALYLCASSPSGRVTDTQYFGPGTRLTVL.

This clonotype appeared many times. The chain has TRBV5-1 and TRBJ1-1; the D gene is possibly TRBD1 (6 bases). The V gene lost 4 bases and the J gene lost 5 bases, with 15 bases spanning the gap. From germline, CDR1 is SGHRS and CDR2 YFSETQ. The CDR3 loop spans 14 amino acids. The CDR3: CASSEGGSGTEAFF. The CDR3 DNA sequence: TGCGCCAGCAGCGAGGGGGGTTCGGGAACTGAAGCTTTCTTT.

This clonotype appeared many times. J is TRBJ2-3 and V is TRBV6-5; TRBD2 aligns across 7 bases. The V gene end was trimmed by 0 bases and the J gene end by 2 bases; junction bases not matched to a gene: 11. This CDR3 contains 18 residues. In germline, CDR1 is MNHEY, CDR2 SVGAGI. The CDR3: CASSYSGLLAEHTDTQYF. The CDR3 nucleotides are TGTGCCAGCAGTTACTCAGGGCTCCTAGCGGAACACACAGATACGCAGTATTTT.